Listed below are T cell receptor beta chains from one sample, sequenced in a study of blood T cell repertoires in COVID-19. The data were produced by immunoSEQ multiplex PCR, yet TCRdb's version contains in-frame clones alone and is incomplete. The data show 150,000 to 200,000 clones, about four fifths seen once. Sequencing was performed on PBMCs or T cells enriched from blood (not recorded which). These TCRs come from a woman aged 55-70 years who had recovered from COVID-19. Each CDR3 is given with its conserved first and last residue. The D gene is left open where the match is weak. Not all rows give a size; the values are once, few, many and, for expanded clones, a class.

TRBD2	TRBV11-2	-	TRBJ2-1	CASSLEGLANREQFF	TGTGCCAGCAGCTTAGAGGGACTAGCGAATCGTGAGCAGTTCTTC
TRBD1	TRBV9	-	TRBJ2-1	CASSPRTGPYNEQFF	TGTGCCAGCAGCCCCCGGACAGGGCCCTACAATGAGCAGTTCTTC
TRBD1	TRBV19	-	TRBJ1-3	CASSSSGTGRGNTIYF	TGTGCCAGTAGTAGCTCCGGGACAGGGCGTGGAAACACCATATATTTT
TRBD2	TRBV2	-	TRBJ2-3	CASTNQGLAGEGYF	TGTGCCAGCACCAACCAGGGACTAGCGGGGGAGGGGTATTTT
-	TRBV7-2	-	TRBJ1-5	CASSLEARQPQHF	TGTGCCAGCAGCCTAGAGGCGAGGCAGCCCCAGCATTTT
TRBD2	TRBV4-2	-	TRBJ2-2	CASSQALLAGLGSGELFF	TGTGCCAGCAGCCAAGCCCTGCTAGCGGGGCTGGGTTCCGGGGAGCTGTTTTTT
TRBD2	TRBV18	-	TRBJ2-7	CASSTSGYEQYF	TGTGCCAGCTCGACTAGCGGCTACGAGCAGTACTTC
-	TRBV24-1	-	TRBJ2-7	CATSDQNRILYEQYF	TGTGCCACCAGTGACCAAAACAGGATACTCTACGAGCAGTACTTC
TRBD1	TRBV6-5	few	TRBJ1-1	CASSYNRGRWEAFF	TGTGCCAGCAGTTACAACAGGGGGCGGTGGGAAGCTTTCTTT
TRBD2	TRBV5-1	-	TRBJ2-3	CARSRASGGEITDTQYF	TGCGCCCGCAGCAGGGCTAGCGGGGGGGAAATCACAGATACGCAGTATTTT
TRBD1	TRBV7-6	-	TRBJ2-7	CASSLKGAEQYF	TGTGCCAGCAGCTTAAAGGGGGCTGAGCAGTACTTC
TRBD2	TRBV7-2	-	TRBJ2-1	CASSPTRTSGNEQFF	TGTGCCAGCAGCCCCACCCGGACTAGCGGGAATGAGCAGTTCTTC
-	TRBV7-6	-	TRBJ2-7	CASSLGASEQYF	TGTGCCAGCAGCTTAGGGGCCTCCGAGCAGTACTTC
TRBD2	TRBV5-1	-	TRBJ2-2	CASSLGTSWGTGELFF	TGCGCCAGCAGCTTGGGGACTAGCTGGGGCACCGGGGAGCTGTTTTTT
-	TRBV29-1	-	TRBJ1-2	CSVVTRNYGYTF	TGCAGCGTTGTAACCAGAAACTATGGCTACACCTTC
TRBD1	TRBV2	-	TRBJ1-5	CASQDRTNQPQHF	TGTGCCAGCCAGGACAGGACGAATCAGCCCCAGCATTTT
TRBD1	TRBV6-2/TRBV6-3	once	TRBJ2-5	CASSYGTGGGETQYF	TGTGCCAGCAGTTACGGGACAGGGGGTGGAGAGACCCAGTACTTC